These 25 T cell receptor beta chains originate from one sample sequenced in a study of T cells in Graves' hyperthyroidism and ophthalmopathy (dated by TCRdb to the late 2010s). Libraries were prepared through multiplex PCR. TCRdb names Illumina HiSeq 2000 as the instrument used. Amplification of TCR beta CDR3 regions was carried out from RNA transcripts. The TCR CDR3 was subjected to a first round of RT-PCR using the HTBI primer set and the Qiagen OneStep RT-PCR kit. TCRdb ran its own pipeline on the public reads, namely fastp trimming at Q25 and MiXCR clone calling, and kept in-frame beta chains. Under each unique CDR3 protein, matching rows form one entry showing the most common genes and DNA. The sample yields approximately 710,000 distinct CDR3 sequences; around 15% were counted once. The top ten clonotypes cover roughly a sixth of the sample. The sample comprised blood. These TCRs come from a middle-aged man with Graves' hyperthyroidism.

The genes are TRBV6-1 and TRBJ2-7, with 7 bases lining up with TRBD1. The CDR3 length is 13 residues. J lost 6 bases, V lost 6 bases, and 8 bases had no gene match. Germline V gene data show CDR1 as MNHNS and CDR2 as SASEGT. Here the CDR3 DNA reads TGTGCCAGCAGAAAACCGACAGGGCCCGAGCAGTACTTC. Amino acids: CASRKPTGPEQYF.

This chain links TRBV27 with TRBJ2-1, with 8 bases lining up with TRBD2. Germline V CDR1 and CDR2: MNHEY, SMNVEV (reference sequence). V shed 6 bases, J shed 4 bases, and the junction held 11 bases outside the gene matches. The CDR3 has 16 residues. This chain's CDR3 is CASRATSAYKYNEQFF. DNA of the CDR3: TGTGCCAGCAGGGCGACTAGCGCGTATAAATACAATGAGCAGTTCTTC.

This clonotype was detected a few times. The CDR3 nucleotides read TGTGCCTGGAGTCCCCCCGGGACTAGCGGTACCTACGAGCAGTACTTC. It specifies CAWSPPGTSGTYEQYF. J is TRBJ2-7 and V is TRBV30, with 11 bases that match TRBD2. The V segment lost 2 bases and the J segment 2 bases; nucleotides outside the gene matches: 8. Germline V lookup: CDR1 GTSNPN, CDR2 SVGIG (reference sequence). This CDR3 region has 16 residues.

This clonotype was detected ten times or more. The chain is built from TRBV28 and TRBJ2-1, with TRBD1 identical over 9 bases. CDR3 length: 16 amino acids. Looked up from germline, CDR1 is MDHEN and CDR2 is SYDVKM. Losses at the gene ends were 6 bases for V and 3 bases for J; bases not matched to a gene: 9. The CDR3 sequence is CASRSSGTGSYNEQFF. The CDR3 nucleotides read TGTGCCAGCAGATCCTCCGGGACAGGGAGCTACAATGAGCAGTTCTTC.

This clonotype has a count of ten or more. This rearrangement joins TRBV11-2 to TRBJ2-7; 9 bases are a match to TRBD1. Germline V gene sequence: CDR1 SGHAT, CDR2 FQNNGV. The trim removed 6 bases at V and 3 bases at J, leaving 6 bases unmatched. The CDR3 runs to 14 residues. CDR3 in DNA: TGTGCCAGCAGGCGGACAGGGGAAGACTACGAGCAGTACTTC. It specifies CASRRTGEDYEQYF.

V gene TRBV7-3 combines with J gene TRBJ2-3, with D maybe TRBD2 (6 bases). The CDR3 covers 14 residues. Germline lookup yields CDR1 SGHTA and CDR2 FQGTGA. The V end was cut by 8 bases, the J end by 4 bases, with 16 bases between. The chain's CDR3 is CASAGAGRADTQYF. The DNA for the CDR3 is TGTGCCAGCGCCGGTGCGGGGCGCGCAGATACGCAGTATTTT.

This clonotype was recorded only once. This sequence may be a read error, since a much larger clone differs from it by one base. This chain connects TRBV20-1 to TRBJ2-7; 11 nucleotides line up with TRBD2. CDR3 length: 14 residues. Germline V gene sequence: CDR1 DFQATT, CDR2 SNEGSKA (reference sequence). Trimming cost V 2 bases and J 6 bases; bases outside gene matches: 6. CDR3 sequence reads: CSARLAGGTFEQYF. CDR3 DNA: TGCAGTGCTAGATTAGCGGGAGGGACCTTCGAGCAGTACTTC.

This clonotype appeared many times. The chain combines TRBV7-3 with TRBJ2-3, with D perhaps matching TRBD2 (6 bases). V was trimmed by 5 bases and J by 1 base, leaving 16 bases between them. CDR3 size: 16 residues. The germline gives CDR1 SGHTA, CDR2 FQGTGA. The CDR3: CASSRWGSGGTDTQYF. DNA of the CDR3: TGTGCCAGCAGCCGTTGGGGTAGCGGAGGCACAGATACGCAGTATTTT.

This clonotype was observed many times. The chain recombines TRBV7-3 with TRBJ2-2, with D possibly matching TRBD1 (5 bases). This CDR3 spans 13 amino acids. Trimming removed 0 bases from V and 6 bases from J, with 5 bases in between. Germline V gene lookup returns CDR1 SGHTA and CDR2 FQGTGA. CDR3 sequence reads: CASSLTQAGELFF. CDR3 DNA sequence: TGTGCCAGCAGCTTAACACAGGCCGGGGAGCTGTTTTTT. Filled out from reference TRBV7-3 and TRBJ2-2, the complete variable domain reads GAGVSQTPSNKVTEKGKYVELRCDPISGHTALYWYRQSLGQGPEFLIYFQGTGAADDSGLPNDRFFAVRPEGSVSTLKIQRTERGDSAVYLCASSLTQAGELFFGEGSRLTVL.

This clonotype showed up many times. The chain recombines TRBV7-2 with TRBJ2-3, with 9 bases aligning to TRBD2. J gave up 0 bases and V 5 bases, and 9 bases lay outside the gene matches. The CDR3 consists of 17 residues. CDR1 and CDR2 from the germline V gene are SGHTA and FQGNSA. As DNA, the CDR3 is TGTGCCAGCAGCGAATTGACTAGCGGAGTCAGCACAGATACGCAGTATTTT. Amino acid sequence: CASSELTSGVSTDTQYF.

The table lists this clonotype with a few counts. The chain joins TRBV4-1 to TRBJ2-2; 12 positions agree with TRBD2. Per the germline V gene, CDR1 is MGHRA and CDR2 is YSYEKL. Trimming took 0 bases from V and 8 from J; bases not matched to a gene: 4. The CDR3 contains 16 residues. The CDR3 loop reads CASSQELAGGGGELFF. The CDR3 region has the DNA TGCGCCAGCAGCCAAGAACTAGCGGGAGGCGGGGGGGAGCTGTTTTTT.

A remark on this clonotype: A single base separates this from a much larger clone, so it may be a read error. The final CDR3 position lacks the conserved phenylalanine or tryptophan, pointing to a likely read error. This chain uses TRBV27 with TRBJ2-3; perhaps D is TRBD1 or TRBD2 (5 bases each). Germline CDR1 and CDR2: MNHEY and SMNVEV (reference sequence). This CDR3 contains 15 residues. Trimming took 5 bases from V and 0 from J, leaving 12 bases between them. The chain's CDR3 is CASSRDLSSTDTQYL. DNA for the CDR3: TGTGCCAGCAGTAGGGACCTATCTAGCACAGATACGCAGTATTTA.

This clonotype was detected many times. This chain joins TRBV25-1 and TRBJ1-1; no reliable D call. V was clipped by 3 bases and J by 5 bases, with 10 bases between them. The CDR3 length is 13 residues. Germline CDR1 MGHDK, CDR2 SYGVNS. The CDR3, as DNA: TGTGCCAGCAGTGATCGAAGGAGAACTGAAGCTTTCTTT. It codes for CASSDRRRTEAFF.

This clonotype came up many times. The V call is TRBV28, the J call TRBJ2-1; weak D call: TRBD1 (5 bases). V was trimmed by 1 base and J by 6 bases, leaving 10 bases between them. Germline values: CDR1 MDHEN, CDR2 SYDVKM. This CDR3 has 14 residues. CDR3 DNA: TGTGCCAGCAGTTTATTTGGGGCCCTCAATGAGCAGTTCTTC. It codes for CASSLFGALNEQFF.

This clonotype showed up many times. This chain uses TRBV18 with TRBJ2-5; D is undetermined. Germline assignment: CDR1 KGHSH and CDR2 LQKENI. Trimming stripped 2 bases from V and 2 bases from J, with 6 bases between. This CDR3 is 13 amino acids long. The CDR3 nucleotides read TGTGCCAGCTCACCAGCGGATCAAGAGACCCAGTACTTC. It codes for CASSPADQETQYF.

This clonotype was observed a handful of times. Given a much more abundant clone one base away, this may be a read error. V usage is TRBV2 and J usage is TRBJ2-1, with D perhaps TRBD1 or TRBD2 (5 bases each). CDR3 length equals 15 residues. Germline V gives CDR1 SNHLY, CDR2 FYNNEI. V was shortened by 7 bases and J by 2 bases, with 15 bases between the two germline ends. CDR3 region: CASTAEWGPYNEQFF. The DNA for the CDR3 is TGTGCCAGCACCGCGGAGTGGGGACCCTACAATGAGCAGTTCTTC.

This clonotype has more than one count but fewer than ten. The chain combines TRBV7-2 with TRBJ1-1, with D possibly matching TRBD1 (5 bases). Germline CDR1 and CDR2: SGHTA and FQGNSA. The CDR3 is 15 amino acids. V was pared by 0 bases and J by 3 bases, with 11 bases between. The CDR3 is CASSLAVSRDTEAFF. The CDR3 bases are TGTGCCAGCAGCTTAGCGGTTAGCAGGGACACTGAAGCTTTCTTT.

In this sample, this clonotype turned up many times. The chain combines TRBV6-1 with TRBJ2-7; D uncertain. CDR3 size: 13 residues. The germline V gene encodes CDR1 MNHNS and CDR2 SASEGT. Trimming left V 1 base short and J 7 bases short, with 11 bases between. CDR3 DNA sequence: TGTGCCAGCAGTGAAGGGCGGTCACGGGAGCAGTACTTC. Its translation is CASSEGRSREQYF.

The table lists this clonotype with many counts. This chain connects TRBV11-2 to TRBJ2-7; TRBD2 matches at 7 bases. CDR1 and CDR2 (germline): SGHAT, FQNNGV. The ends lost 5 bases at V and 7 bases at J; junction bases unmatched: 11. This CDR3 has 14 residues. This chain's CDR3 is CASSLVGGELEQYF. The CDR3 DNA follows: TGTGCCAGCAGCCTTGTGGGGGGGGAATTGGAGCAGTACTTC.

This clonotype was observed at least ten times. The chain couples TRBV20-1 to TRBJ2-1, with 8 positions matching TRBD2. V shed 2 bases and J 4 bases; nucleotides not matched to a gene: 7. Germline CDR1 is DFQATT and CDR2 is SNEGSKA (reference sequence). This CDR3 is 15 amino acids long. DNA of the CDR3: TGCAGTGCTAGACCCCCTGGGACTAGTTACAATGAGCAGTTCTTC. Amino acids: CSARPPGTSYNEQFF.

This chain uses TRBV29-1 with TRBJ2-7; D is possibly TRBD1 or TRBD2 (6 bases each). The V end was cut by 6 bases, the J end by 6 bases, with 15 bases between. Per germline, CDR1 SQVTM and CDR2 ANQGSEA. The CDR3 consists of 12 residues. The CDR3 loop reads CSVPTGAGEQYF. The CDR3 DNA reads as TGCAGCGTCCCCACGGGGGCCGGCGAGCAGTACTTC.

This clonotype showed up many times. The chain couples TRBV30 to TRBJ1-4; D is perhaps TRBD1 (5 bases). The CDR3 loop spans 14 amino acids. Trimming shortened V by 4 bases and J by 3 bases, and 12 bases separated the two germline ends. Per the germline V gene, CDR1 is GTSNPN and CDR2 is SVGIG (reference sequence). Here the CDR3 reads CAWNQGRANEKLFF. As DNA, the CDR3 is TGTGCCTGGAACCAGGGACGGGCTAATGAAAAACTGTTTTTT.

The chain couples TRBV6-2 or TRBV6-3 to TRBJ2-2; D unresolved. Germline V gene lookup returns CDR1 MNHEY and CDR2 SVGEGT. CDR3 length: 16 residues. Trimming pared 3 bases from V and 0 bases from J, leaving 11 bases between. The CDR3 region is CASSYKPYANTGELFF. The CDR3, as DNA: TGTGCCAGCAGTTATAAGCCCTACGCGAACACCGGGGAGCTGTTTTTT.

This clonotype came up a few times. V usage is TRBV7-3 and J usage is TRBJ2-1, with 7 bases matching TRBD1. Per germline, CDR1 SGHTA and CDR2 FQGTGA. CDR3 length: 15 amino acids. The V and J ends lost 6 bases and 1 base, in that order; junction bases with no gene match: 6. The CDR3 DNA is TGTGCCAGCAGACCCCCGGGACAGTCCTACAATGAGCAGTTCTTC. Protein: CASRPPGQSYNEQFF.

The sample holds many counts of this clonotype. The V gene is TRBV4-3, the J gene TRBJ1-1; D unresolved. The germline V gene has CDR1 LGHNA and CDR2 YSLEER. The CDR3 sequence is 16 residues long. Deletions cut 0 bases from V and 6 bases from J, with 17 bases between. The CDR3 DNA sequence: TGCGCCAGCAGCCAAGATAAAATAGTAGCCGGCCCTGAAGCTTTCTTT. This gives the protein CASSQDKIVAGPEAFF.